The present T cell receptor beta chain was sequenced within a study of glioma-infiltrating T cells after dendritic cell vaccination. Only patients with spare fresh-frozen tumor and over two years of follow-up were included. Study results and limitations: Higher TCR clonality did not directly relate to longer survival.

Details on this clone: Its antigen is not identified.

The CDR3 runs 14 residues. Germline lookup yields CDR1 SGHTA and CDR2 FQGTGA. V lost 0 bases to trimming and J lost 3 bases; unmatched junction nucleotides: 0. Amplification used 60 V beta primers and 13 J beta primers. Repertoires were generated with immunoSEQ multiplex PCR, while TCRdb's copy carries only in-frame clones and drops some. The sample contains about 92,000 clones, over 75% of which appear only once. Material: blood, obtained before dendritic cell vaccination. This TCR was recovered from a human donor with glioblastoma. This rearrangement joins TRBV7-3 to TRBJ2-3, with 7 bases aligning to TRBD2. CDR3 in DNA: TGTGCCAGCAGCTTAACGGGAGGGACAGATACGCAGTATTTT. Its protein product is CASSLTGGTDTQYF. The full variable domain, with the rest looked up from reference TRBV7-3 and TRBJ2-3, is GAGVSQTPSNKVTEKGKYVELRCDPISGHTALYWYRQSLGQGPEFLIYFQGTGAADDSGLPNDRFFAVRPEGSVSTLKIQRTERGDSAVYLCASSLTGGTDTQYFGPGTRLTVL.